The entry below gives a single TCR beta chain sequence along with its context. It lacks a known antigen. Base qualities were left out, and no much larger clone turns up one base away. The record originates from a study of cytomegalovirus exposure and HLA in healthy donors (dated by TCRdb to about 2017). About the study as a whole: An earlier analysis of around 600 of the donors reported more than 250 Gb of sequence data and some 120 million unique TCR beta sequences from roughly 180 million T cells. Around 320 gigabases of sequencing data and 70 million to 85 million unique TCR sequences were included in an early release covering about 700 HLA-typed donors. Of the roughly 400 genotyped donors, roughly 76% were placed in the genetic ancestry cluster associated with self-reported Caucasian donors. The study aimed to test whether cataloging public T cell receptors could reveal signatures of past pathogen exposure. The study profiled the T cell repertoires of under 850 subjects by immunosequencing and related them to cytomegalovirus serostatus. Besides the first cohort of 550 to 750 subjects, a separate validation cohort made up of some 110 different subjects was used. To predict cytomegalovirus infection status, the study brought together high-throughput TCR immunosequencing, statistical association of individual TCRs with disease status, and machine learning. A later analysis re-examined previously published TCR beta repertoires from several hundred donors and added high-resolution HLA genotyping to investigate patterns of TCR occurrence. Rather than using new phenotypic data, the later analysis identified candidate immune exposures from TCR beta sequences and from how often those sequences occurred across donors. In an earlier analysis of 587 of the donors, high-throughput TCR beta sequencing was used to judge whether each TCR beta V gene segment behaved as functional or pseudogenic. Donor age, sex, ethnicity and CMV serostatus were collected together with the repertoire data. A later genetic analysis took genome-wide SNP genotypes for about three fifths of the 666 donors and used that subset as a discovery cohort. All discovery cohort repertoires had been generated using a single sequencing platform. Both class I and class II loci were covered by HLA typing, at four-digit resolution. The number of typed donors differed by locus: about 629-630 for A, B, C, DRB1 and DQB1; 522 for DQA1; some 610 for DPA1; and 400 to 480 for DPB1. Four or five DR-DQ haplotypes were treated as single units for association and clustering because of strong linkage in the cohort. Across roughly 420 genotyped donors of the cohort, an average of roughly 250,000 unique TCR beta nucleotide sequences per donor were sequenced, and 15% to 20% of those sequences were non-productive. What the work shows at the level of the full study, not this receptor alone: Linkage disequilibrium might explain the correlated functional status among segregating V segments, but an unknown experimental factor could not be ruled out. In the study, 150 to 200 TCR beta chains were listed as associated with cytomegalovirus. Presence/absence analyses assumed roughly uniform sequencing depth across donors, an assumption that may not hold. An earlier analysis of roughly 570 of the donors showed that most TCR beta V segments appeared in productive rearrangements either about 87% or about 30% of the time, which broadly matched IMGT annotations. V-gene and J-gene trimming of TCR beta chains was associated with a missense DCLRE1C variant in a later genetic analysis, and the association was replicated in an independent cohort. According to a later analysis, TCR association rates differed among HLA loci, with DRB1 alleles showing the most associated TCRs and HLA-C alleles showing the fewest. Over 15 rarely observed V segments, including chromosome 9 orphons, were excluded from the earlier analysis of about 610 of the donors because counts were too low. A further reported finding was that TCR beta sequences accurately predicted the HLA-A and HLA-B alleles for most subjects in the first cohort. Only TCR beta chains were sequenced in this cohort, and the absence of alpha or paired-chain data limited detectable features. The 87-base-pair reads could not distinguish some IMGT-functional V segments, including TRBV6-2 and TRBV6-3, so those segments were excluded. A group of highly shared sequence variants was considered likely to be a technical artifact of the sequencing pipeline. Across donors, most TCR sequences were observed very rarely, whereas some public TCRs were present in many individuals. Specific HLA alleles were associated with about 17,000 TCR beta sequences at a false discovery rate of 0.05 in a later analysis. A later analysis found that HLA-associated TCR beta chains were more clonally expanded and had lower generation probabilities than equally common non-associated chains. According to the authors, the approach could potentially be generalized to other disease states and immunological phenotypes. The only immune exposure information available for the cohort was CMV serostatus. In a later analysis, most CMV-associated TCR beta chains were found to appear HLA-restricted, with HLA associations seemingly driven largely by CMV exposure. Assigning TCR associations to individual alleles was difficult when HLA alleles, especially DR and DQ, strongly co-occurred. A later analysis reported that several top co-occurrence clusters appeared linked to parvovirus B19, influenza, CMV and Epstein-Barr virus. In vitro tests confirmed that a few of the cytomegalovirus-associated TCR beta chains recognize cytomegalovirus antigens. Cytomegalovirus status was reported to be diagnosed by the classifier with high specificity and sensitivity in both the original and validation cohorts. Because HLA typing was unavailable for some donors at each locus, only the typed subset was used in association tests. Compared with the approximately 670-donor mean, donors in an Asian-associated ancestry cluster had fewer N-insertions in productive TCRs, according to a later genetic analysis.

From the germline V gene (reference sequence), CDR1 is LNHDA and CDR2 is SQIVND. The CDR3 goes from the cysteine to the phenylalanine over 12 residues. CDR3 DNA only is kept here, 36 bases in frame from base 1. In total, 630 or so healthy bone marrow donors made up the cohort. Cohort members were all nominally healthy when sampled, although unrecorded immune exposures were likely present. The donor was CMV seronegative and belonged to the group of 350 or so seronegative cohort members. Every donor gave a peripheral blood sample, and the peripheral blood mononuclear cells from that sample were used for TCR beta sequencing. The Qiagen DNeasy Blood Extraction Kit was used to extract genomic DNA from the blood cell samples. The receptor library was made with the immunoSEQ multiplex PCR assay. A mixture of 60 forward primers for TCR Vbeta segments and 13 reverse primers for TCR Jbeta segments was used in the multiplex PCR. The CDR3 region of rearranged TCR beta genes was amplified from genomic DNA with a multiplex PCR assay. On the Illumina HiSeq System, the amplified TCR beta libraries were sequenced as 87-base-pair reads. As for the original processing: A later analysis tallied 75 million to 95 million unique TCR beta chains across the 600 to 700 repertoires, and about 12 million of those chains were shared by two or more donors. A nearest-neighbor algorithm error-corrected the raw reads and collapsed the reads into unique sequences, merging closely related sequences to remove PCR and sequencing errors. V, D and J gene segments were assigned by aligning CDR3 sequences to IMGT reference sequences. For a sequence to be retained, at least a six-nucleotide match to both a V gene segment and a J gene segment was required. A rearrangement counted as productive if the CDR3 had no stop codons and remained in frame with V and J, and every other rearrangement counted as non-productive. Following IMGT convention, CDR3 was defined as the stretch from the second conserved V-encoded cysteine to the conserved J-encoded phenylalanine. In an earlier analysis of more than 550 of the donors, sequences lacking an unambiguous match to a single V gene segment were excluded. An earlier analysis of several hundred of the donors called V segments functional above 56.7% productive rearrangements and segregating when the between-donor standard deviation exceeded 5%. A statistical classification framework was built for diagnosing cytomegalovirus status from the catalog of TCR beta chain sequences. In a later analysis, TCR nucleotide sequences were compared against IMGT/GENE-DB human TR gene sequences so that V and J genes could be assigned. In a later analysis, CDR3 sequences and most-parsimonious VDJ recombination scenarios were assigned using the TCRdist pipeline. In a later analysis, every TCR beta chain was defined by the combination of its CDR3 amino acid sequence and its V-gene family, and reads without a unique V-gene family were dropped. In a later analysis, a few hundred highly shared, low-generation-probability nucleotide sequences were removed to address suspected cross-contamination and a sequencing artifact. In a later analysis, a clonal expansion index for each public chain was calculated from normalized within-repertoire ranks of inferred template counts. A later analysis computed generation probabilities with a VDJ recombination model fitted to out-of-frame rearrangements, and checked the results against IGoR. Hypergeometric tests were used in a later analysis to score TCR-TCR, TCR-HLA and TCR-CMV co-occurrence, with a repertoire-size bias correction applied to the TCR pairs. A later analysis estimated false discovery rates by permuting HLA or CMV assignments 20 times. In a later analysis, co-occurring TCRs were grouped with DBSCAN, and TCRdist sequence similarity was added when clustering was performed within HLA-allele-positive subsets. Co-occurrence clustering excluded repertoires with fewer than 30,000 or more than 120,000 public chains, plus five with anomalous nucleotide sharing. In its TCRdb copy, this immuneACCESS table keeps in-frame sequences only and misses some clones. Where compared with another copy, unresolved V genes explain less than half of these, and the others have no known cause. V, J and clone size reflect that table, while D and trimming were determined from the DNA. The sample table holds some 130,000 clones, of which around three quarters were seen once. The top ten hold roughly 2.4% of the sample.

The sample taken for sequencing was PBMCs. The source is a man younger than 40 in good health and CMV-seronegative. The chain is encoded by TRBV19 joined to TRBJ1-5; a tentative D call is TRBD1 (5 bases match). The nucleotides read TGTGTTGCGGGGGATACCAATCAGCCCCAGCATTTT. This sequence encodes CVAGDTNQPQHF.